Sequencing of this TCR beta chain was carried out in a study of cytomegalovirus exposure and HLA in healthy donors. Study-wide context: A data release that came early held roughly 90 million unique TCRs from HLA-typed donors. General study points: Common viral pathogens (according to a later analysis) appeared linked to several of the most significant clusters. Previous analysis showed most TCR beta V segments were productive about 90% or about 30% of the time. The study put 160 or so TCR beta chains on its list as cytomegalovirus-associated.

Notes on this clone: Its target is unknown.

PCR employed 60 Vbeta and 13 Jbeta primers. Some clones are missing from TCRdb's copy, which holds only in-frame ones; the method was immunoSEQ multiplex PCR. Recorded for this sample: 40,000 to 45,000 clones. The germline V gene encodes CDR1 SGDLS and CDR2 YYNGEE. Trimming shortened V by 0 bases and J by 8 bases, and 11 bases separated the two germline ends. The CDR3 is 13 residues long. This clonotype was sampled from a woman in her 30s in good health and CMV-seronegative. The J gene is TRBJ1-2, the V gene TRBV9; D gene uncertain. Material for sequencing was PBMCs. CDR3 sequence reads: CASSVAGVGGYTF. Here the CDR3 DNA reads TGTGCCAGCAGCGTAGCTGGAGTAGGCGGCTACACCTTC.